The 4 T cell receptor beta chains below all came from one sample that was sequenced in a study of regulatory T cells in long-lasting Graves disease. Time point in this sample: newly diagnosed GD, antithyroid drugs for less than 3 months. The TCR library was made from RNA that had been extracted from PBMCs in TRIzol. Arm-PCR of CDR3 regions with iRepertoire HTBI primers generated TCR beta libraries. A single record per CDR3 protein comes from TCRdb applying MiXCR to the multiplex PCR reads. The sample includes roughly 500,000 distinct CDR3 sequences, approximately 13% of them seen just once. The same data also went into a second study, on T cells in Graves' hyperthyroidism and ophthalmopathy.

Sequencing was performed on peripheral blood mononuclear cells (PBMCs), taken at new diagnosis, from a patient treated with antithyroid drugs. These receptors all come from a man between 25 and 39 years old with Graves disease.

This clonotype was recorded at least ten times. CDR3: CASSLESGGDTQYF. The CDR3, as DNA: TGTGCCAGCAGTTTAGAGTCAGGGGGAGATACGCAGTATTTT. This chain joins TRBV12-3 or TRBV12-4 and TRBJ2-3; 7 positions agree with TRBD1. J was trimmed by 5 bases and V by 1 base; bases with no gene match: 3. The CDR3 extends over 14 amino acids.

This chain links TRBV10-3 with TRBJ1-6; tentatively, D is TRBD1 (5 bases). This CDR3 comprises 15 residues. Germline-derived CDR1 and CDR2 are ENHRY and SYGVKD. V was shortened by 0 bases and J by 7 bases, with 10 bases between the two germline ends. CDR3 coding DNA: TGTGCCATCAGTGAGTCGACAGCCCCAAATTCACCCCTCCACTTT. Translating gives CAISESTAPNSPLHF.

The gene calls are TRBV7-9 and TRBJ1-2; TRBD1 might be the D (5 bases). Germline CDR1 and CDR2: SEHNR and FQNEAQ (reference sequence). The CDR3 has 19 residues. V gave up 5 bases and J gave up 3 bases, with 28 bases separating them. Written as DNA, the CDR3 is TGTGCCAGCAGCCGAAACCCAATACCGGGACGGCTCACACACTATGGCTACACCTTC. Amino acid sequence: CASSRNPIPGRLTHYGYTF.

This chain joins TRBV5-6 and TRBJ1-4; D is undetermined. The CDR3 totals 15 residues. From germline, CDR1 is SGHDT and CDR2 YYEEEE. Trimming stripped 0 bases from V and 5 bases from J, with 11 bases between. The CDR3 DNA reads as TGTGCCAGCAGCTTGGAAGGGCGTTGGAATGAAAAACTGTTTTTT. Amino acids: CASSLEGRWNEKLFF.